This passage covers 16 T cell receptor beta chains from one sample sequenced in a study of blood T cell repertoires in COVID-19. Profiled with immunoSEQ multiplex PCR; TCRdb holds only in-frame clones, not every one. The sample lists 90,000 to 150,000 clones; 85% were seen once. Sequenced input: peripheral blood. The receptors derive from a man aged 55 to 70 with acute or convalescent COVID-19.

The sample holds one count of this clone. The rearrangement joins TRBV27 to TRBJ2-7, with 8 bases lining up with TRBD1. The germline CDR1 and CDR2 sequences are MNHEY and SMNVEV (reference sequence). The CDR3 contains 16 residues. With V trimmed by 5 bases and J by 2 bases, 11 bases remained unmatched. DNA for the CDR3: TGTGCCAGCAGTCCCTTAGGACAGGGAAACCCCTACGAGCAGTACTTC. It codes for CASSPLGQGNPYEQYF.

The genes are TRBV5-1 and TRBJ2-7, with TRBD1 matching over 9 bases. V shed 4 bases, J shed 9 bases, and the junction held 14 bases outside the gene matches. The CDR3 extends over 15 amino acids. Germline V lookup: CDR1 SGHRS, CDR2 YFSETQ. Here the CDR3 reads CASSTRAGTGQGQYF. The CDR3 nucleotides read TGCGCCAGCAGCACTAGAGCCGGGACAGGGCAAGGGCAGTACTTC.

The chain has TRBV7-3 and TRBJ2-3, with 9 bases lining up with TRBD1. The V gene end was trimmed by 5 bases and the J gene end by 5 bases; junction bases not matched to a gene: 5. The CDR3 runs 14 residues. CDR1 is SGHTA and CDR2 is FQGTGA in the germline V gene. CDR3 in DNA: TGTGCCAGCAGCATCGGACAGGGGTTAGATACGCAGTATTTT. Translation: CASSIGQGLDTQYF.

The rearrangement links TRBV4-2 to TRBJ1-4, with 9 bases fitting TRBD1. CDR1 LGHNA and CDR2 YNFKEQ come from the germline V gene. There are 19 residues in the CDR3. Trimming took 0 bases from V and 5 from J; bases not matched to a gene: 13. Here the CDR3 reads CASSQDQRTGVFYNEKLFF. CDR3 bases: TGTGCCAGCAGCCAAGATCAACGGACAGGGGTCTTCTACAATGAAAAACTGTTTTTT.

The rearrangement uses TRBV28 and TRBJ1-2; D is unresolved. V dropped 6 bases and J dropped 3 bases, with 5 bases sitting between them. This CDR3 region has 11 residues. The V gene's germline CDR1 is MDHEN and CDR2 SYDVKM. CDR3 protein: CASSDYYGYTF. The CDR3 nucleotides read TGTGCCAGCAGCGACTACTATGGCTACACCTTC.

The CDR3 DNA reads TGCGCCAGCAGCTTGGAAGCGGACGATTACAATGAGCAGTTCTTC. Protein product: CASSLEADDYNEQFF. The chain joins TRBV5-1 to TRBJ2-1, with D perhaps TRBD2 (5 bases). The CDR3 spans 15 residues. The germline V gene encodes CDR1 SGHRS and CDR2 YFSETQ. The V gene lost 0 bases and the J gene lost 4 bases, with 11 bases spanning the gap. Full variable domain (rest looked up from reference TRBV5-1 and TRBJ2-1): KAGVTQTPRYLIKTRGQQVTLSCSPISGHRSVSWYQQTPGQGLQFLFEYFSETQRNKGNFPGRFSGRQFSNSRSEMNVSTLELGDSALYLCASSLEADDYNEQFFGPGTRLTVL.

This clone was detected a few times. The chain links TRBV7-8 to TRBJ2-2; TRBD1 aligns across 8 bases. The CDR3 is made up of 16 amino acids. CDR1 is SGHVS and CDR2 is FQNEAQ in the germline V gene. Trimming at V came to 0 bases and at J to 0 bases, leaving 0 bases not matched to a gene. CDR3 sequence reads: CASSLATGANTGELFF. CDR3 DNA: TGTGCCAGCAGCTTAGCGACAGGGGCGAACACCGGGGAGCTGTTTTTT.

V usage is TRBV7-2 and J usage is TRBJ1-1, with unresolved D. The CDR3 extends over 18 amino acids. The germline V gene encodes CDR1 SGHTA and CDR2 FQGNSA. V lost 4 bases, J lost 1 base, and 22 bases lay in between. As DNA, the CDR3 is TGTGCCAGCAGCTCTCCGAACACCTCGTGGCAGGCGAACACTGAAGCTTTCTTT. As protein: CASSSPNTSWQANTEAFF.

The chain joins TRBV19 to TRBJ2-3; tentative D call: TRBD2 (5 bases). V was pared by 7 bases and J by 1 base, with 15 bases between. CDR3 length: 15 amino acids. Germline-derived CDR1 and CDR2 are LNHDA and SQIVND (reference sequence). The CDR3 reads CASTPGITGTDTQYF. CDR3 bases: TGTGCCAGTACGCCCGGGATCACAGGCACAGATACGCAGTATTTT.

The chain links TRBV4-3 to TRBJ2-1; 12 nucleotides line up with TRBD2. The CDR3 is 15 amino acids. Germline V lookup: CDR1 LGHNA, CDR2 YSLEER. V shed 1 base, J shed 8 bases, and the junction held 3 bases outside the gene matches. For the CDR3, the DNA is TGCGCCAGCAGCCAAGGACTAGCGGGAGCCGATGAGCAGTTCTTC. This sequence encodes CASSQGLAGADEQFF.

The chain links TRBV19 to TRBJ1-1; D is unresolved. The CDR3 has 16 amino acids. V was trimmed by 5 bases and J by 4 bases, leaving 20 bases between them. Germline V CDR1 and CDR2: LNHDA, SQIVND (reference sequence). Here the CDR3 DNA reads TGTGCCAGTAGTTCCCGAGGCCGAGAGGGCGGCACTGAAGCTTTCTTT. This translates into CASSSRGREGGTEAFF.

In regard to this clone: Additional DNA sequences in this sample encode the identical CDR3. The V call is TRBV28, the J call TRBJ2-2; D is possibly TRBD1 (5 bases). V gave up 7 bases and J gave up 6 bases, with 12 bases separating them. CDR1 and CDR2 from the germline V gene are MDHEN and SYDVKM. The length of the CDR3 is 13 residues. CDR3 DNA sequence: TGTGCCAGCACCTCGGGCAGGGCCGGGGAGCTGTTTTTT. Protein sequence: CASTSGRAGELFF.

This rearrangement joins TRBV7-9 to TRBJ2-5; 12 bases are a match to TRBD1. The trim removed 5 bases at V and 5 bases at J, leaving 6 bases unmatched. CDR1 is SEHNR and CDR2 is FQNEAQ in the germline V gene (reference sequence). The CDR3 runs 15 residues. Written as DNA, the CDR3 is TGTGCCAGCAGCCCCGGGACAGGGGGCTTGGAGACCCAGTACTTC. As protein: CASSPGTGGLETQYF.

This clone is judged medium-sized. The CDR3 nucleotides are TGTGCCAGCAGTTTACCCCCCTTTAGCGGGAGCTCCTACAATGAGCAGTTCTTC. Protein product: CASSLPPFSGSSYNEQFF. This chain joins TRBV27 and TRBJ2-1, with TRBD2 matching 9 bases. Germline V gene lookup returns CDR1 MNHEY and CDR2 SMNVEV (reference sequence). V lost 2 bases to trimming and J lost 0 bases; unmatched junction nucleotides: 8. This CDR3 region has 18 residues.

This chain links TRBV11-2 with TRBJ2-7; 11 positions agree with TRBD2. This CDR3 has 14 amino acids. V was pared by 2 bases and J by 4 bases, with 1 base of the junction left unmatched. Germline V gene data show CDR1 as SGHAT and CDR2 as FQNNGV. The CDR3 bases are TGTGCCAGCAGCTTAACTAGCGGGAGTTACGAGCAGTACTTC. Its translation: CASSLTSGSYEQYF.

The CDR3 region is CASSLGTADNEQFF. In DNA form, the CDR3 reads TGTGCCAGCTCGTTGGGGACAGCAGACAATGAGCAGTTCTTC. This chain connects TRBV7-8 to TRBJ2-1, with 7 nucleotides matching TRBD1. CDR3 length: 14 amino acids. Trimming cost V 8 bases and J 5 bases; bases outside gene matches: 9. Germline CDR1 SGHVS, CDR2 FQNEAQ.